This TCR beta chain originates from a study of identical twins. For this clonotype: The target antigen is unknown.

TCRdb itself ran the 5' RACE reads through MiXCR, one entry per CDR3 protein. The sample carries some 1,600,000 distinct CDR3 sequences, less than 40% recorded once. There are 15 residues in the CDR3. The germline CDR1 and CDR2 sequences are SGHTA and FQGNSA. V trimming: 5 bases; J trimming: 8 bases; junction bases outside the gene matches: 5. Study conclusions and caveats: Zero-insertion analyses might be partly confounded by invariant T cells like MAIT and iNKT.

The chain combines TRBV7-2 with TRBJ2-4; the match to TRBD2 covers 14 bases. The specimen sequenced was cord blood. This clonotype was sampled from a newborn girl in good health. In nucleotides, the CDR3 is TGTGCCAGCAGCGGAAGGACTAGCGGGAGGTACATTCAGTACTTC. It codes for CASSGRTSGRYIQYF.